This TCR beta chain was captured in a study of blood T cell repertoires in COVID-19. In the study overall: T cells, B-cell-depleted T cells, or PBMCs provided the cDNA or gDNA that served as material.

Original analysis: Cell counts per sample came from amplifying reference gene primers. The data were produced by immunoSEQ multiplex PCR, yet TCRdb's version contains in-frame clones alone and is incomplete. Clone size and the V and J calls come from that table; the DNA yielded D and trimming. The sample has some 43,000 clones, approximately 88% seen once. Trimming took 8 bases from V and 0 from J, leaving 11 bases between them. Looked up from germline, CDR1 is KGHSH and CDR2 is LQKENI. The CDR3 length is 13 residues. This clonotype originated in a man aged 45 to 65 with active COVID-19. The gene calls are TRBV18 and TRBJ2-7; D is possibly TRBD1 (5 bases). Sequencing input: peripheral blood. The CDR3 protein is CASRGPSSYEQYF. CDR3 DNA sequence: TGTGCCAGCAGGGGCCCTAGCTCCTACGAGCAGTACTTC.